This T cell receptor beta chain was sequenced during a study of untreated major depressive disorder. Points from the study as a whole: Three preselected Vbeta families were the sole sequencing comparisons. Private clones made up every subject's top five TRBV05-01 clones. Generalizability is limited by the comparatively small study sample. Compared with controls, depressed patients showed more TRBV05-01 (Vbeta 5.1) usage in CD4+ T cells.

The CDR3 covers 16 residues. Germline CDR1 and CDR2: KGHSH and LQKENI. V gave up 4 bases and J gave up 2 bases; unmatched junction bases: 11. Magnetic negative selection enriched CD4+ T cells from thawed PBMCs. A word on this clone: As yet, its antigen is unknown.

Libraries were prepared by immunoSEQ multiplex PCR; TCRdb keeps only in-frame clonotypes and omits some of them. The table lists approximately 25,000 clones, about 91% of them singletons. The receptor was isolated from a woman aged 25 to 39 with major depressive disorder. Material: CD4+ T cells from PBMCs. The rearrangement joins TRBV18 to TRBJ2-7; 7 bases fit TRBD1. CDR3 bases: TGTGCCAGCTCACATGGGGGCCCGACAGGGACCTACGAGCAGTACTTC. Translated, it gives CASSHGGPTGTYEQYF.